The sequence of this TCR beta chain was determined in a study of patients and donors after allogeneic stem cell transplantation. This clonotype has just a few counts. TCRdb passed the RT-PCR reads through MiXCR, listing each CDR3 protein once. The sample includes approximately 430,000 distinct CDR3 sequences, 16% of them seen just once. Germline lookup yields CDR1 SGHRS and CDR2 YFSETQ. CDR3 length: 15 amino acids. V was shortened by 4 bases and J by 0 bases, with 12 bases between the two germline ends. The rearrangement uses TRBV5-1 and TRBJ2-3; D may be TRBD2 (6 bases). The source of this sequence is a human donor who was either an allogeneic HSCT recipient or a stem cell or donor lymphocyte infusion donor (not recorded which). It is not recorded whose cells these are; they may come from a transplant donor. Sequenced sample: blood, either unsorted or a sorted T cell fraction (not recorded which). This chain's CDR3 is CASSPGTLSTDTQYF. CDR3 in DNA: TGCGCCAGCAGCCCCGGGACTCTCAGCACAGATACGCAGTATTTT.